This entry lists 22 T cell receptor beta chains sequenced from one sample in a study of blood T cell repertoires in COVID-19. Assay used: immunoSEQ multiplex PCR; TCRdb lists only in-frame clones, some missing. The sample includes about 190,000 clones, almost 90% seen only once; the top ten take around 1.7%. The sample taken for sequencing was peripheral blood. The receptors originated from a young man with active or convalescent COVID-19.

This sequence joins TRBV29-1 and TRBJ1-2; TRBD1 aligns across 7 bases. Germline V gene data show CDR1 as SQVTM and CDR2 as ANQGSEA. CDR3 length: 16 amino acids. Germline trimming cut 7 bases from V and 0 bases from J; bases unmatched to any gene: 14. The CDR3 loop reads CSARGQSKTANYGYTF. The CDR3 region has the DNA TGCAGCGCCCGGGGACAGTCGAAAACGGCTAACTATGGCTACACCTTC. Full variable domain (outside the CDR3, taken from reference TRBV29-1 and TRBJ1-2): SAVISQKPSRDICQRGTSLTIQCQVDSQVTMMFWYRQQPGQSLTLIATANQGSEATYESGFVIDKFPISRPNLTFSTLTVSNMSPEDSSIYLCSARGQSKTANYGYTFGSGTRLTVV.

This rearrangement joins TRBV27 to TRBJ1-1; maybe TRBD1 (6 bases). Germline assignment: CDR1 MNHEY and CDR2 SMNVEV (reference sequence). The CDR3 consists of 14 residues. V lost 7 bases and J lost 1, with 13 bases in between. The CDR3 coding sequence is TGTGCCAGCAACCCAGCGGGGGCGAACACTGAAGCTTTCTTT. It translates to CASNPAGANTEAFF.

The rearrangement uses TRBV6-2 or TRBV6-3 and TRBJ2-7; 8 bases agree with TRBD2. CDR3 size: 15 residues. Unmatched junction bases numbered 14, after V lost 6 bases and J lost 7 bases. Germline values: CDR1 MNHEY, CDR2 SVGEGT. The chain's CDR3 is CASSARPAGVLEQYF. In DNA form, the CDR3 reads TGTGCCAGCAGCGCGAGGCCAGCGGGAGTCCTTGAGCAGTACTTC.

This sequence joins TRBV3-1 (or the pseudogene TRBV3-2) and TRBJ1-6; D possibly corresponds to TRBD1 (5 bases). The V end lost 4 bases, the J end lost 5 bases, and 12 bases lay between the germline ends. The CDR3 is 15 residues long. In germline, CDR1 is LGHDT, CDR2 YNNKEL (reference sequence). The CDR3 is CASSRGWAHNSPLHF. For the CDR3, the DNA is TGTGCCAGCAGCCGGGGCTGGGCCCATAATTCACCCCTCCACTTT.

This clone came up once. The chain carries TRBV5-4 and TRBJ1-1, with 8 bases lining up with TRBD1. This CDR3 contains 16 residues. CDR1 and CDR2 from the germline V gene are SGHNT and YYREEE (reference sequence). J lost 6 bases, V lost 0 bases, and 10 bases had no gene match. The CDR3 loop is CASSLGSDRGRSEAFF. The CDR3 coding sequence is TGTGCCAGCAGCTTGGGTTCTGACAGGGGAAGGTCTGAAGCTTTCTTT.

J is TRBJ1-3 and V is TRBV7-9; 9 nucleotides align to TRBD1. Unmatched junction bases numbered 6, after V lost 5 bases and J lost 1 base. Germline V gives CDR1 SEHNR, CDR2 FQNEAQ (reference sequence). This CDR3 spans 16 amino acids. Written as DNA, the CDR3 is TGTGCCAGCAGCAGGGGACAGGGAATATCTGGAAACACCATATATTTT. Its translation: CASSRGQGISGNTIYF.

This clone was counted only a few times. V and J are TRBV24-1 and TRBJ1-2; D is perhaps TRBD1 (5 bases). Trimming took off 5 bases at V and 4 bases at J, with 13 bases between the two ends. CDR1 KGHDR and CDR2 SFDVKD come from the germline V gene. CDR3 length: 14 residues. Here the CDR3 reads CATSADSWVYGYTF. The DNA for the CDR3 is TGTGCCACCAGTGCCGACAGTTGGGTCTATGGCTACACCTTC.

V usage is TRBV9 and J usage is TRBJ2-3, with D possibly matching TRBD1 (5 bases). CDR1 SGDLS and CDR2 YYNGEE come from the germline V gene. V gave up 1 base and J gave up 0 bases, with 6 bases separating them. The CDR3 covers 14 residues. The CDR3 nucleotides are TGTGCCAGCAGCGTACAGGGAAGCACAGATACGCAGTATTTT. Translation gives CASSVQGSTDTQYF.

The rearrangement joins TRBV11-2 to TRBJ2-5, with 7 bases matching TRBD2. The V and J ends lost 2 bases and 0 bases, in that order; junction bases with no gene match: 6. The V gene's germline CDR1 is SGHAT and CDR2 FQNNGV. The CDR3 is 16 residues long. The CDR3 loop reads CASSLSGGGYQETQYF. The CDR3 nucleotides are TGTGCCAGCAGCTTATCGGGGGGAGGGTACCAAGAGACCCAGTACTTC.

This clone was seen once. The rearrangement uses TRBV6-5 and TRBJ2-7; TRBD1 matches 8 bases. CDR3 length equals 15 residues. The J segment lost 6 bases and the V segment lost 6 bases, leaving 13 bases of the junction unmatched. CDR1 is MNHEY and CDR2 is SVGAGI in the germline V gene. Here the CDR3 DNA reads TGTGCCAGCAGAGAGACGGACAGGGAATTTGGCGAGCAGTACTTC. Translation gives CASRETDREFGEQYF.

The genes are TRBV5-5 and TRBJ1-1; 8 bases align to TRBD1. CDR3 length: 13 residues. Germline V gene data show CDR1 as SGHKS and CDR2 as YYEKEE (reference sequence). V shed 4 bases and J 4 bases; nucleotides not matched to a gene: 3. The chain's CDR3 is CASSRTGTTEAFF. Written as DNA, the CDR3 is TGTGCCAGCAGCCGGACAGGGACCACTGAAGCTTTCTTT.

The CDR3 loop reads CASSLDTGDADTQYF. CDR3 DNA: TGCGCCAGCAGCTTGGATACAGGGGACGCAGATACGCAGTATTTT. The V gene is TRBV5-1, the J gene TRBJ2-3, with 7 bases fitting TRBD1. V trimming: 0 bases; J trimming: 4 bases; junction bases outside the gene matches: 5. Germline V gene lookup returns CDR1 SGHRS and CDR2 YFSETQ. CDR3 length: 15 amino acids.

The V and J genes are TRBV7-2 and TRBJ2-1; 10 bases map to TRBD2. This CDR3 spans 17 amino acids. The ends lost 0 bases at V and 4 bases at J; junction bases unmatched: 6. CDR1 SGHTA and CDR2 FQGNSA come from the germline V gene. The CDR3 is CASSLALELAGYNEQFF. The CDR3 DNA reads as TGTGCCAGCAGCTTAGCGCTCGAACTAGCGGGATACAATGAGCAGTTCTTC.

The chain links TRBV7-2 to TRBJ2-5, with 15 bases aligning to TRBD2. Trimming at V came to 5 bases and at J to 5 bases, leaving 9 bases not matched to a gene. The germline gives CDR1 SGHTA, CDR2 FQGNSA. This CDR3 region has 17 residues. The DNA for the CDR3 is TGTGCCAGCAGCCCTTGGACTAGCGGGAGGGCTCGCGAGACCCAGTACTTC. Its translation: CASSPWTSGRARETQYF.

The chain combines TRBV29-1 with TRBJ2-7; D may be TRBD2 (6 bases). The CDR3 consists of 13 residues. V lost 6 bases to trimming and J lost 3 bases, with 15 bases between them. In germline, CDR1 is SQVTM, CDR2 ANQGSEA. The CDR3 reads CSVPGRGDYEQYF. The CDR3 DNA reads TGCAGCGTCCCCGGGAGAGGAGACTACGAGCAGTACTTC.

The chain combines TRBV5-4 with TRBJ1-2; D is perhaps TRBD1 (6 bases). Looked up from germline, CDR1 is SGHNT and CDR2 is YYREEE (reference sequence). The length of the CDR3 is 15 residues. V dropped 3 bases and J dropped 4 bases, with 16 bases sitting between them. Here the CDR3 DNA reads TGTGCCAGCAGCTCTCCGCTTGGGGGGGCCTATGGCTACACCTTC. This codes for CASSSPLGGAYGYTF.

This chain connects TRBV6-1 to TRBJ1-2; TRBD1 matches 7 bases. This CDR3 has 13 amino acids. Germline CDR1 MNHNS, CDR2 SASEGT. The junction had 7 bases not matched to a gene; V was cut back by 5 bases and J by 7 bases. DNA for the CDR3: TGTGCCAGCAGTTCCGTGGGACAGCCTGGCTACACCTTC. Protein sequence: CASSSVGQPGYTF.

The chain recombines TRBV2 with TRBJ1-5; no clear D. Germline CDR1 is SNHLY and CDR2 is FYNNEI. The length of the CDR3 is 14 residues. V gave up 6 bases and J gave up 2 bases, with 11 bases separating them. Written as DNA, the CDR3 is TGTGCCAGCAGGCAAGCAACGGGCAATCAGCCCCAGCATTTT. Amino acids: CASRQATGNQPQHF. The full variable domain, rest sourced from reference TRBV2 and TRBJ1-5, is EPEVTQTPSHQVTQMGQEVILRCVPISNHLYFYWYRQILGQKVEFLVSFYNNEISEKSEIFDDQFSVERPDGSNFTLKIRSTKLEDSAMYFCASRQATGNQPQHFGDGTRLSIL.

V gene TRBV12-3 or TRBV12-4 combines with J gene TRBJ1-1, with no clear D. With 1 base removed from V and 7 bases from J, the gap between germline ends came to 10 bases. CDR3 size: 13 residues. Written as DNA, the CDR3 is TGTGCCAGCAGTTTAGATGCCGGGAGTGAAGCTTTCTTT. Translating it yields CASSLDAGSEAFF.

The chain combines TRBV21-1 with TRBJ2-3; TRBD1, the table's D call, lacks a check against the DNA. TRBV21-1 is a recognized pseudogene. The CDR3 loop spans 16 amino acids. Here the CDR3 DNA reads TGTGCCAGCAGCAAAGATGTTAGGCAGGGGCCAGATACGCAGTATTTT. As protein: CASSKDVRQGPDTQYF.

V and J are TRBV5-1 and TRBJ1-4, with D possibly TRBD1 on 5 matching bases. The CDR3 is 14 amino acids. Trimming took off 0 bases at V and 8 bases at J, with 11 bases between the two ends. Germline V gene sequence: CDR1 SGHRS, CDR2 YFSETQ. In nucleotides, the CDR3 is TGCGCCAGCAGCTTGGTGGCAGGGCCGGAAAAACTGTTTTTT. This sequence encodes CASSLVAGPEKLFF.

The table lists this clone with a count of one. This rearrangement joins TRBV3-1 (or the pseudogene TRBV3-2) to TRBJ1-1; D gene uncertain. CDR1 is LGHDT and CDR2 is YNNKEL in the germline V gene (reference sequence). This CDR3 comprises 14 residues. V dropped 5 bases and J dropped 3 bases, with 13 bases sitting between them. Here the CDR3 DNA reads TGTGCCAGCAGCTCTAGCGATCATGACACTGAAGCTTTCTTT. It encodes CASSSSDHDTEAFF.